This is a list of T cell receptor beta chains from one sample in a study of T-cell reconstitution after alpha-beta-depleted transplantation in children. Via MiXCR, TCRdb re-called the PCR reads, giving one row per CDR3 protein. Of about 340,000 distinct CDR3 sequences in the sample, around 16% are singletons; the top ten hold around 43%. The sample was PBMCs, mostly from graft donor cells, taken 360 days after TCRalphabeta/CD19-depleted stem cell transplant. Receptors originate from a male patient between 2 and 10 years old who had a stem cell transplant for acute lymphoblastic leukemia, so the T cells may come from the graft donor. CDR3s include the opening cysteine and the closing phenylalanine or tryptophan. A D gene is named only where the DNA matches it firmly. Size is omitted from some rows. Given values are once, few, many or a class for expanded clones.

j_call v_call clone_size d_call cdr3_nt cdr3_aa
TRBJ2-6 TRBV12-3/TRBV12-4 many NA TGTGCCAGCAGTTTTACGGGTTCTGGGGCCAACGTCCTGACTTTC CASSFTGSGANVLTF
TRBJ1-1 TRBV7-9 NA NA TGTGCCAGCAGCTTAAACGGCATCACTGAAGCTTTCTTT CASSLNGITEAFF
TRBJ2-7 TRBV7-2 NA NA TGTGCCAGTAGGAGAGGGGTCGCCTACGAGCAGTACTTC CASRRGVAYEQYF
TRBJ2-1 TRBV14 NA TRBD1 TGTGCCAGCAGCCCAACCCCGGGACAGGGAAGGACTTCATCTACCCCTTCGTTATACAATGAGCAGTTCTTC CASSPTPGQGRTSSTPSLYNEQFF
TRBJ2-2 TRBV30 NA NA TGTGCCTGGCGCACAGGGTTAGTTAACACCGGGGAGCTGTTTTTT CAWRTGLVNTGELFF
TRBJ2-3 TRBV29-1 NA NA TGCAGCACTGCTGATACCGGGTCTCGAGATACGCAGTATTTT CSTADTGSRDTQYF
TRBJ1-4 TRBV18 few NA TGTGCCAGCTCACGGGGGAGTAATGAAAAACTGTTTTTT CASSRGSNEKLFF
TRBJ2-1 TRBV28 few NA TGTGCCAGCAGTGCCCCTTCTAGACATGAGCAGTTCTTC CASSAPSRHEQFF
TRBJ1-4 TRBV6-1 NA NA TGTGCCAGCAGTCTCTGGGGAGGAACTAATGAAAAACTGTTTTTT CASSLWGGTNEKLFF
TRBJ2-7 TRBV7-2 NA TRBD1 TGTGCCAGCAGCTTAGCAACAGGGGCGGACTACGAGCAGTACTTC CASSLATGADYEQYF
TRBJ2-7 TRBV5-1 few TRBD1 TGCGCCAGCAGCTACGGACAGGGCCAGCAGTACTTC CASSYGQGQQYF
TRBJ2-7 TRBV12-3/TRBV12-4 many NA TGTGCCAGCAGGGCAGGAACCTACGAGCAGTACTTC CASRAGTYEQYF
TRBJ2-3 TRBV20-1 few TRBD2 TGCAGTGCTAGCTTCGCTAGCGGGAGGGCGGATACGCAGTATTTT CSASFASGRADTQYF
TRBJ2-7 TRBV20-1 NA TRBD2 TGCAGTGCTAGAGATGGGACTAGCTATACCTACGAGCAGTACTTC CSARDGTSYTYEQYF
TRBJ2-1 TRBV4-2 many TRBD2 TGTGCCAGCAGCCAAGAGGGACTAGCGGGAGAAATGGCGTACAATGAGCAGTTCTTC CASSQEGLAGEMAYNEQFF
TRBJ2-7 TRBV12-3/TRBV12-4 few NA TGTGCCAGCACCCCCGAGCTAGAGGGTACTGACTACGAGCAGTACTTC CASTPELEGTDYEQYF
TRBJ1-6 TRBV9 NA NA TGTGCCAGCAGCGTATCGGGGGCGAGGAATTCACCCCTCCACTTT CASSVSGARNSPLHF
TRBJ2-7 TRBV5-1 once TRBD2 TGCGCCAGCAGCCATGGGACTAGCGGGAGCTACTCCTACGAGCAGTACTTC CASSHGTSGSYSYEQYF
TRBJ2-5 TRBV10-2 NA NA TGCGCCAGCGGTAGGGTAGGGCTAGCCCAAGAGACCCAGTACTTC CASGRVGLAQETQYF
TRBJ1-6 TRBV7-9 many NA TGTGCCAGCAGCGTAGCCGGGACGAATTCACCCCTCCACTTT CASSVAGTNSPLHF
TRBJ2-7 TRBV29-1 few TRBD2 TGCAGCGTCCAGGGCGGGAGCTCCTACGAGCAGTACTTC CSVQGGSSYEQYF
TRBJ2-1 TRBV20-1 few TRBD2 TGCAGTGCTAGAGGGGGACTAGCGTCCTACAATGAGCAGTTCTTC CSARGGLASYNEQFF
TRBJ2-1 TRBV12-3/TRBV12-4 NA NA TGTGCCAGCAGTTTAACTCTAAATGAGCAGTTCTTC CASSLTLNEQFF
TRBJ2-3 TRBV4-1 NA NA TGCGCCAGCAGCCAAGATTTGGCGGCAGTTCTCACAGATACGCAGTATTTT CASSQDLAAVLTDTQYF
TRBJ2-2 TRBV6-2/TRBV6-3 many TRBD1 TGTGCCAGCAGTTACGGGACAGCGAACACCGGGGAGCTGTTTTTT CASSYGTANTGELFF
TRBJ1-1 TRBV7-2 many NA TGTGCCAGCAGCTCACGCCAGAACACTGAAGCTTTCTTT CASSSRQNTEAFF
TRBJ2-2 TRBV6-5 NA TRBD1 TGTGCCAGCAGTTACCTGACAGGGTTGGACACCGGGGAGCTGTTTTTT CASSYLTGLDTGELFF
TRBJ2-1 TRBV12-3/TRBV12-4 many NA TGTGCCAGCAGGAAACTCTTCAGCTCCTACAATGAGCAGTTCTTC CASRKLFSSYNEQFF
TRBJ1-4 TRBV28 NA NA TGTGCCAGCAGTTTATTAGTCTCGTTTGGTGAAAAACTGTTTTTT CASSLLVSFGEKLFF
TRBJ2-1 TRBV4-1 many NA TGCGCCAGCAGCCAACTGTCCTTAAGCTCCTACAATGAGCAGTTCTTC CASSQLSLSSYNEQFF
TRBJ2-7 TRBV12-3/TRBV12-4 NA NA TGTGCCAGCAGTTTGCGGCGGGGAAGCTCCTACGAGCAGTACTTC CASSLRRGSSYEQYF
TRBJ1-3 TRBV5-6 NA NA TGTGCCAGCAGTTCCGCATCTGGAAACACCATATATTTT CASSSASGNTIYF
TRBJ2-7 TRBV4-3 few NA TGCGCCAGCAGCCAAAGAGTCCACTACGAGCAGTACTTC CASSQRVHYEQYF
TRBJ2-7 TRBV12-3/TRBV12-4 NA TRBD1 TGTGCCAGCAGTTTTGGGACAGGGAAGGGTGGCGAGCAGTACTTC CASSFGTGKGGEQYF
TRBJ2-2 TRBV11-2 NA NA TGTGCCAGCAGAGCGGGTAGAGGCAGGGGAGCGAACACCGGGGAGCTGTTTTTT CASRAGRGRGANTGELFF
TRBJ1-6 TRBV28 few NA TGTGCCAGCAGAGGACTCTATTCACCCCTCCACTTT CASRGLYSPLHF
TRBJ2-3 TRBV7-8 few TRBD2 TGTGCCAGCAGCTTTAATAGCGGGAGCCCTAGCACAGATACGCAGTATTTT CASSFNSGSPSTDTQYF
TRBJ2-1 TRBV4-1 few NA TGCGCCAGCAGCCATCACAGGGGGGGTCTTGACTACAATGAGCAGTTCTTC CASSHHRGGLDYNEQFF
TRBJ2-5 TRBV7-6 few TRBD1 TGTGCCAGCAGCTCCCACAGGGGGGAGACCCAGTACTTC CASSSHRGETQYF
TRBJ2-1 TRBV7-9 few TRBD2 TGTGCCAGCAGCTTAGCGACGGGACTAGCGGCCAATGAGCAGTTCTTC CASSLATGLAANEQFF
TRBJ2-7 TRBV9 NA NA TGTGCCAGCAGCCCGGGACCAGTAGACTACGAGCAGTACTTC CASSPGPVDYEQYF
TRBJ2-7 TRBV3-1 NA TRBD2 TGTGCCAGCAGCCTGGGACTAGCGGAGAGCTCCTACGAGCAGTACTTC CASSLGLAESSYEQYF